The clone carrying this TCR beta chain was counted at least ten times. Its antigen is undetermined. The CDR3 contains 17 residues. The germline V gene encodes CDR1 GTSNPN and CDR2 SVGIG (reference sequence). V was pared by 7 bases and J by 4 bases, with 25 bases between. What was amplified from RNA transcripts were TCR beta CDR3 regions. An initial round of RT-PCR targeting the TCR CDR3 relied on the HTBI primer set. TCRdb passed the multiplex PCR reads through MiXCR, listing each CDR3 protein once. The data hold around 530,000 distinct CDR3 sequences, with roughly 17% observed a single time. Every diagnosis used clinical symptoms, serum thyroxine and TRAb, thyroid ultrasound and orbital computed tomography. Cells are PBMCs isolated from approximately 9.2 ml of fresh blood. The data were taken from a study of T cells in Graves' hyperthyroidism and ophthalmopathy. Study-wide points: In the analysis, a 13 V-J model separated ophthalmopathy from stable hyperthyroidism.

This TCR was recovered from a woman younger than 35 with Graves' ophthalmopathy. Specimen: blood. The chain uses TRBV30 and TRBJ2-2; D perhaps matches TRBD2 (6 bases). CDR3 region: CALERVVTVLATGELFF. Written as DNA, the CDR3 is TGTGCCTTGGAGCGGGTAGTAACGGTATTGGCCACCGGGGAGCTGTTTTTT.